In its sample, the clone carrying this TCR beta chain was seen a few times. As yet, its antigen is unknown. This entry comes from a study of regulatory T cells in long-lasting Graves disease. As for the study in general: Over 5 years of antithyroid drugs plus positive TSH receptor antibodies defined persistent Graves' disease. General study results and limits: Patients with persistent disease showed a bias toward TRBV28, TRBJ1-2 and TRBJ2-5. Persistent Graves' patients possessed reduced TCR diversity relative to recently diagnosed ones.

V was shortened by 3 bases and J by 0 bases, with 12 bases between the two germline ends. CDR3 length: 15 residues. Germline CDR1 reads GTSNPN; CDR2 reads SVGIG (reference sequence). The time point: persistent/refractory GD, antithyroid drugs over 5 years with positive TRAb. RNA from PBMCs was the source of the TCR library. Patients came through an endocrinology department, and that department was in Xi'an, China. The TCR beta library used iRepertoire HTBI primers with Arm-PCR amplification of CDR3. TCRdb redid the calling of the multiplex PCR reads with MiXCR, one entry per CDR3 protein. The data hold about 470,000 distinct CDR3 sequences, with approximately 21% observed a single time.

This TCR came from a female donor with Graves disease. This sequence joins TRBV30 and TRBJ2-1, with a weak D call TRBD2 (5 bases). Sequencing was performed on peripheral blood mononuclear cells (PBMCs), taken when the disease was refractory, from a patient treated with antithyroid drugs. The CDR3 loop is CAWRLGRASYNEQFF. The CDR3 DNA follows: TGTGCCTGGAGACTCGGGCGGGCCTCCTACAATGAGCAGTTCTTC.